This is a list of T cell receptor beta chains from one sample in a study of beta chain features in type 1 diabetes. The table came from immunoSEQ multiplex PCR; TCRdb's copy has only in-frame clones and leaves some out. This table has 160,000 or so clones, around 63% appearing once. Specimen: naive CD4+ T cells from blood. Receptors were obtained from a man aged 30-40 years with type 1 diabetes. Both conserved end residues are part of each CDR3. D genes are given only for firm matches. Clone size is given for some rows only: seen once, a few or many times, or a class if the clone is expanded.

d_gene	v_gene	j_gene	abundance	CDR3aa	CDR3nt
-	TRBV7-2	TRBJ2-5	-	CASSPYQQGETQYF	TGTGCCAGCAGCCCATATCAGCAGGGAGAGACCCAGTACTTC
TRBD2	TRBV5-1	TRBJ2-2	few	CASSLFERGNTGELFF	TGCGCCAGCAGCTTGTTCGAGCGGGGGAACACCGGGGAGCTGTTTTTT
-	TRBV7-2	TRBJ2-7	-	CASSLYGDEQYF	TGTGCCAGCAGTTTGTACGGGGACGAGCAGTACTTC
-	TRBV29-1	TRBJ2-5	few	CSVAPGMETQYF	TGCAGCGTTGCCCCGGGAATGGAGACCCAGTACTTC
-	TRBV30	TRBJ2-3	-	CAWSVGGGSTDTQYF	TGTGCCTGGAGTGTCGGCGGTGGGTCCACAGATACGCAGTATTTT
-	TRBV10-3	TRBJ1-1	-	CAIRKQGDTEAFF	TGTGCCATCAGGAAACAGGGAGACACTGAAGCTTTCTTT
-	TRBV25-1	TRBJ2-7	few	CASRGFGSYEQYF	TGTGCCAGCAGGGGATTTGGCTCCTACGAGCAGTACTTC
-	TRBV27	TRBJ1-1	-	CASSLEVYTEAFF	TGTGCCAGCAGTTTAGAGGTGTACACTGAAGCTTTCTTT
-	TRBV5-6	TRBJ2-6	few	CASSFGASGANVLTF	TGTGCCAGCAGCTTTGGAGCGTCTGGGGCCAACGTCCTGACTTTC
-	TRBV27	TRBJ2-4	once	CASSFTGAVAKNIQYF	TGTGCCAGCAGTTTTACCGGGGCCGTAGCCAAAAACATTCAGTACTTC
-	TRBV6-5	TRBJ2-7	-	CASSTSPSSYEQYF	TGTGCCAGCAGCACTAGCCCGAGCTCCTACGAGCAGTACTTC
-	TRBV29-1	TRBJ1-2	-	CSVERARQARGYTF	TGCAGCGTTGAGAGGGCCCGACAGGCACGAGGCTACACCTTC
-	TRBV7-9	TRBJ2-2	-	CASSLAGGNPGELFF	TGTGCCAGCAGCTTAGCGGGGGGAAACCCCGGGGAGCTGTTTTTT
-	TRBV7-2	TRBJ2-5	-	CASSLSRVSTQYF	TGTGCCAGCAGCTTATCCAGGGTTTCGACCCAGTACTTC
-	TRBV9	TRBJ2-5	-	CASSPASLQETQYF	TGTGCCAGCAGCCCCGCCAGCTTACAAGAGACCCAGTACTTC
-	TRBV14	TRBJ2-4	-	CASSQRPRDIQYF	TGTGCCAGCAGCCAGCGACCCAGGGACATTCAGTACTTC
-	TRBV30	TRBJ2-2	-	CAWSGSTNTGELFF	TGTGCCTGGAGTGGTTCAACGAACACCGGGGAGCTGTTTTTT
-	TRBV20-1	TRBJ1-2	few	CSAPGNYGYTF	TGCAGTGCTCCAGGGAACTATGGCTACACCTTC
-	TRBV7-2	TRBJ2-7	-	CASSLATSYEQYF	TGTGCCAGCAGCTTAGCCACGTCCTACGAGCAGTACTTC
-	TRBV7-6	TRBJ1-5	-	CASSLAPSQPQHF	TGTGCCAGCAGCTTAGCGCCTTCGCAGCCCCAGCATTTT
-	TRBV29-1	TRBJ2-2	-	CSVDSGNFGTGELFF	TGCAGCGTTGACTCAGGGAATTTCGGCACCGGGGAGCTGTTTTTT
TRBD1	TRBV9	TRBJ2-1	few	CASSAPGQGTIGQFF	TGTGCCAGCAGCGCCCCCGGACAGGGGACGATCGGGCAGTTCTTC
TRBD1	TRBV13	TRBJ1-1	few	CASSLADRVVNTEAFF	TGTGCCAGCAGCTTAGCGGACAGGGTGGTTAACACTGAAGCTTTCTTT
-	TRBV4-3	TRBJ2-1	-	CASSQDGVRDNEQFF	TGCGCCAGCAGCCAAGATGGAGTCCGCGACAATGAGCAGTTCTTC
-	TRBV29-1	TRBJ1-2	-	CSVDGSGYTF	TGCAGCGTTGACGGCTCGGGCTACACCTTC
-	TRBV29-1	TRBJ1-2	few	CSVDLAGDGYTF	TGCAGCGTTGACCTGGCAGGGGATGGCTACACCTTC
-	TRBV7-9	TRBJ2-1	-	CASSVQGWTEQFF	TGTGCCAGCAGCGTCCAGGGGTGGACTGAGCAGTTCTTC
-	TRBV5-1	TRBJ2-5	-	CASSSEKETQYF	TGCGCCAGCAGCTCGGAAAAGGAGACCCAGTACTTC
-	TRBV15	TRBJ1-1	-	CATSVEDRIGAEAFF	TGTGCCACCAGCGTCGAAGACAGGATAGGTGCTGAAGCTTTCTTT
-	TRBV7-9	TRBJ1-6	-	CASSLSGSGDSPLHF	TGTGCCAGCAGCTTATCGGGATCAGGGGACTCACCCCTCCACTTT
TRBD2	TRBV29-1	TRBJ2-3	-	CSVGGGAGTDTQYF	TGCAGCGTTGGCGGGGGGGCTGGCACAGATACGCAGTATTTT
-	TRBV7-2	TRBJ1-5	-	CASSQVGGGFQPQHF	TGTGCCAGCAGCCAGGTGGGAGGAGGGTTTCAGCCCCAGCATTTT
-	TRBV29-1	TRBJ1-2	few	CSVDYSDEGYTF	TGCAGCGTTGACTACTCGGATGAGGGCTACACCTTC
-	TRBV29-1	TRBJ1-2	-	CSVEAPGHYGYTF	TGCAGCGTTGAAGCTCCAGGCCACTATGGCTACACCTTC
-	TRBV19	TRBJ2-4	-	CASSIAALLAKNIQYF	TGTGCCAGTAGTATTGCGGCATTACTAGCCAAAAACATTCAGTACTTC
-	TRBV6-5	TRBJ2-4	-	CASRPVGNIQYF	TGTGCCAGCAGACCGGTGGGAAACATTCAGTACTTC
-	TRBV9	TRBJ2-5	-	CASSVGGKETQYF	TGTGCCAGCAGCGTAGGAGGGAAAGAGACCCAGTACTTC
TRBD1	TRBV25-1	TRBJ1-2	-	CASSPPFRGQVGGYTF	TGTGCCAGCAGTCCTCCGTTTAGGGGGCAAGTGGGTGGCTACACCTTC
-	TRBV30	TRBJ2-3	once	CAWSFGLAGTDTQYF	TGTGCCTGGAGTTTTGGGCTAGCCGGTACAGATACGCAGTATTTT
-	TRBV2	TRBJ2-6	-	CASSEGQGIPSGANVLTF	TGTGCCAGCAGTGAAGGGCAGGGGATTCCCTCTGGGGCCAACGTCCTGACTTTC
-	TRBV30	TRBJ1-1	-	CASQFERTEAFF	TGTGCCTCACAATTCGAAAGGACTGAAGCTTTCTTT
-	TRBV11-2	TRBJ2-5	-	CASSLRGREETQYF	TGTGCCAGCAGCTTAAGGGGTCGTGAGGAGACCCAGTACTTC
-	TRBV14	TRBJ2-7	-	CASSQMGDGYEQYF	TGTGCCAGCAGCCAAATGGGGGACGGCTACGAGCAGTACTTC
-	TRBV10-3	TRBJ1-5	-	CAINEGNNQPQHF	TGTGCCATCAACGAGGGGAACAATCAGCCCCAGCATTTT